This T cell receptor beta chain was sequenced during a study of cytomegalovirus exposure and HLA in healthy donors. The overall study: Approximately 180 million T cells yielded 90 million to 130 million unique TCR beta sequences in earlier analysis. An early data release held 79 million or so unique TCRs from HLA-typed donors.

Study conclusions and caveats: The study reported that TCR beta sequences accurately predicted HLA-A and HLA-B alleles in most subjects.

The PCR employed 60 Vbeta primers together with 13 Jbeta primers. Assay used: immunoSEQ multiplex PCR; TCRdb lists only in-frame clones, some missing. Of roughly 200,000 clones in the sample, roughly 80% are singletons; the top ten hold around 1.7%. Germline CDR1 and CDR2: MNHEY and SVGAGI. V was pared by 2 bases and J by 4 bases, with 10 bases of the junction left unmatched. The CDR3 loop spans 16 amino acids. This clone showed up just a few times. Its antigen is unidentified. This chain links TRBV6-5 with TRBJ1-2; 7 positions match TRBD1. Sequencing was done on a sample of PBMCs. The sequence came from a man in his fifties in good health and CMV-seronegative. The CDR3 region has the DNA TGTGCCAGCAGTTACGTCAGGATAGGGGGCGGCTATGGCTACACCTTC. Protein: CASSYVRIGGGYGYTF.